The 14 T cell receptor beta chains below come from one sample, sequenced in a study of cytomegalovirus exposure and HLA in healthy donors. Produced via immunoSEQ multiplex PCR; TCRdb's table is partial and in-frame only. The profile shows tens of thousands of clones, 94% of them singletons. The sample comprised PBMCs. These receptor sequences come from a young woman in good health and CMV-seropositive.

This chain uses TRBV11-1 with TRBJ2-3, with TRBD1 matching over 9 bases. The CDR3 is made up of 14 amino acids. The V gene end was trimmed by 5 bases and the J gene end by 1 base; junction bases not matched to a gene: 1. Germline values: CDR1 SGHAT, CDR2 FQDESV (reference sequence). For the CDR3, the DNA is TGTGCCAGCAGCCGGGACAGGGGCACAGATACGCAGTATTTT. It encodes CASSRDRGTDTQYF. Full variable domain (remainder filled in from reference TRBV11-1 and TRBJ2-3): EAEVAQSPRYKITEKSQAVAFWCDPISGHATLYWYRQILGQGPELLVQFQDESVVDDSQLPKDRFSAERLKGVDSTLKIQPAELGDSAMYLCASSRDRGTDTQYFGPGTRLTVL.

This clone appeared a single time. The chain joins TRBV7-9 to TRBJ2-1; 8 nucleotides agree with TRBD2. Germline-derived CDR1 and CDR2 are SEHNR and FQNEAQ (reference sequence). CDR3 length equals 15 residues. V dropped 5 bases and J dropped 6; count of bases not matched to a gene: 9. The CDR3 DNA sequence: TGTGCCAGCAGCCTACTAGCGGTATTAGGCAATGAGCAGTTCTTC. This encodes CASSLLAVLGNEQFF.

The V call is TRBV19, the J call TRBJ1-4; D is perhaps TRBD1 (6 bases). Between the trimmed V and J ends, which lost 5 bases and 14 bases, there was a span of 21 bases. Germline V gene data show CDR1 as LNHDA and CDR2 as SQIVND (reference sequence). CDR3 size: 14 residues. In DNA, the CDR3 is TGTGCCAGTAGTGAACAGGGCCCGGGCAGTATCCTGTTTTTT. Translated, it gives CASSEQGPGSILFF.

The chain links TRBV4-2 to TRBJ2-3, with 12 bases identical to TRBD2. The CDR3 contains 18 residues. Germline values: CDR1 LGHNA, CDR2 YNFKEQ. J gave up 4 bases and V 0 bases, and 8 bases lay outside the gene matches. The CDR3 DNA sequence: TGTGCCAGCAGCCAAGATAGCCTAGCGGGAGGGATCCCAGATACGCAGTATTTT. Encoded protein: CASSQDSLAGGIPDTQYF.

The chain is built from TRBV29-1 and TRBJ1-1; perhaps TRBD1 as D (5 bases). This CDR3 has 15 residues. Germline V gene sequence: CDR1 SQVTM, CDR2 ANQGSEA. The germline V and J ends were trimmed by 2 bases and 7 bases, with 20 bases remaining between them. The CDR3 DNA follows: TGCAGCGTTGAATTGGGGACTAGGAACGGGGGTGAAGCTTTCTTT. Protein: CSVELGTRNGGEAFF.

The rearrangement uses TRBV7-9 and TRBJ1-3; D gene uncertain. Germline CDR1 SEHNR, CDR2 FQNEAQ (reference sequence). The CDR3 sequence is 15 residues long. Deletions cut 1 base from V and 0 bases from J, with 7 bases between. The CDR3 region is CASSLGEDSGNTIYF. The CDR3 DNA sequence: TGTGCCAGCAGCTTAGGTGAGGACTCTGGAAACACCATATATTTT.

The rearrangement joins TRBV9 to TRBJ2-3, with TRBD2 identical over 8 bases. The CDR3 covers 17 residues. Germline V gene sequence: CDR1 SGDLS, CDR2 YYNGEE. The V segment lost 2 bases and the J segment 2 bases; nucleotides outside the gene matches: 10. Here the CDR3 DNA reads TGTGCCAGCAGCGTTTTAGGGACTAGACACGCCACAGATACGCAGTATTTT. This encodes CASSVLGTRHATDTQYF.

The chain is built from TRBV7-8 and TRBJ1-3; 9 nucleotides match TRBD1. V lost 4 bases to trimming and J lost 5 bases; unmatched junction nucleotides: 9. From germline, CDR1 is SGHVS and CDR2 FQNEAQ. This CDR3 region has 16 residues. CDR3 sequence (DNA): TGTGCCAGCAGCTCCCGGGACAGGGCTTTACGAAACACCATATATTTT. Translation: CASSSRDRALRNTIYF.

The chain links TRBV7-9 to TRBJ2-7; 7 bases fit TRBD2. The CDR3 covers 15 residues. The J segment lost 4 bases and the V segment lost 1 base, leaving 7 bases of the junction unmatched. The germline V gene has CDR1 SEHNR and CDR2 FQNEAQ (reference sequence). The CDR3 DNA reads as TGTGCCAGCAGCTTAGTGACGGGGGGAAGGTACGAGCAGTACTTC. Its protein product is CASSLVTGGRYEQYF.

This clone was counted once. The DNA for the CDR3 is TGCGCCAGCAGCTTGTCCCCGGGGGGCAATCAGCCCCAGCATTTT. The encoded protein is CASSLSPGGNQPQHF. The chain employs TRBV5-1 and TRBJ1-5; tentative D call: TRBD1 (5 bases). V lost 1 base, J lost 2 bases, and 10 bases lay in between. Germline lookup yields CDR1 SGHRS and CDR2 YFSETQ. There are 15 residues in the CDR3.

The gene calls are TRBV28 and TRBJ1-2; the D is unclear. V gave up 7 bases and J gave up 0 bases, with 9 bases separating them. CDR3 length equals 13 residues. Germline CDR1 is MDHEN and CDR2 is SYDVKM. Here the CDR3 reads CASTLLPNYGYTF. The CDR3 DNA reads TGTGCCAGCACCCTCCTCCCTAACTATGGCTACACCTTC.

The V and J genes are TRBV7-9 and TRBJ2-5; D uncertain. V lost 7 bases to trimming and J lost 0 bases, with 12 bases between them. The CDR3 extends over 14 amino acids. From germline, CDR1 is SEHNR and CDR2 FQNEAQ (reference sequence). The CDR3 loop reads CASTKLNNQETQYF. DNA for the CDR3: TGTGCCAGCACCAAGTTGAACAACCAAGAGACCCAGTACTTC.

This chain links TRBV4-3 with TRBJ2-1, with 11 bases matching TRBD1. V gave up 1 base and J gave up 6 bases; unmatched junction bases: 5. Germline CDR1 reads LGHNA; CDR2 reads YSLEER. This CDR3 is built from 16 residues. CDR3 region: CASSQATGTGGNEQFF. CDR3 nucleotides: TGCGCCAGCAGCCAAGCGACCGGGACAGGGGGCAATGAGCAGTTCTTC.

The CDR3 coding sequence is TGTGCCAGCAGCCCGTCGGGTCGGGCTGAAGCTTTCTTT. This sequence encodes CASSPSGRAEAFF. The rearrangement joins TRBV25-1 to TRBJ1-1; no definite D call. V dropped 6 bases and J dropped 6 bases, with 14 bases sitting between them. The CDR3 spans 13 residues. CDR1 is MGHDK, CDR2 SYGVNS, per germline.